This T cell receptor (beta chain) was sequenced during a study of blood T cell repertoires in COVID-19. Germline V gene lookup returns CDR1 MGHDK and CDR2 SYGVNS. CDR3 length: 11 amino acids. The V end lost 10 bases, the J end lost 8 bases, and 13 bases lay between the germline ends. Repertoires were generated with immunoSEQ multiplex PCR, while TCRdb's copy carries only in-frame clones and drops some. The sample yields approximately 150,000 clones, 84% seen once. This receptor was identified in a woman of 80 years or more with acute or convalescent COVID-19. The chain recombines TRBV25-1 with TRBJ2-3, with D possibly TRBD2 on 6 matching bases. The sequenced sample consisted of peripheral blood. In DNA, the CDR3 is TGTGCCACCGATCGAGCGGGTACGCAGTATTTT. Residues: CATDRAGTQYF.